A single sample gave rise to the 10 T cell receptor beta chains below, sequenced in a study. From the 5' RACE reads, TCRdb called clonotypes with MiXCR, one entry per CDR3 protein. Among approximately 40,000 distinct CDR3 sequences listed, 20% to 25% were seen once. Cells sorted as Tregs were CD4+, CD25+ and CD127-/low. Sequencing was done on a sample of Tregs sorted from blood. The source is a female donor with breast cancer.

This clonotype was seen only a few times. The chain couples TRBV5-1 to TRBJ2-5, with 7 bases matching TRBD1. CDR3 length: 13 residues. Germline V gene data show CDR1 as SGHRS and CDR2 as YFSETQ. The V segment lost 4 bases and the J segment 5 bases; nucleotides outside the gene matches: 5. Written as DNA, the CDR3 is TGCGCCAGCAGCCCGGGACAGAAGGAGACCCAGTACTTC. Translated: CASSPGQKETQYF.

This clonotype was counted between two and nine times. The V gene is TRBV4-2, the J gene TRBJ2-2; a possible D gene is TRBD1 (5 bases). Germline CDR1 reads LGHNA; CDR2 reads YNFKEQ. The CDR3 spans 15 residues. The V end lost 6 bases, the J end lost 2 bases, and 13 bases lay between the germline ends. The CDR3 is CASRPWGQNTGELFF. Here the CDR3 DNA reads TGTGCCAGCAGGCCGTGGGGCCAAAACACCGGGGAGCTGTTTTTT.

CDR3 coding DNA: TGCAGTGCCCTGGAAACCTACAATGAGCAGTTCTTC. Translated: CSALETYNEQFF. The chain couples TRBV20-1 to TRBJ2-1; D is ambiguous. The length of the CDR3 is 12 residues. CDR1 and CDR2 from the germline V gene are DFQATT and SNEGSKA (reference sequence). V was clipped by 6 bases and J by 2 bases, with 8 bases between them.

This clonotype was seen a few times. The chain has TRBV15 and TRBJ2-3; D is unresolved. In germline, CDR1 is LNHNV, CDR2 YYDKDF (reference sequence). The CDR3 sequence is 16 residues long. The V gene lost 6 bases and the J gene lost 0 bases, with 16 bases spanning the gap. DNA for the CDR3: TGTGCCACCAGGCGAAACTACGGAGAGAGCACAGATACGCAGTATTTT. Translated: CATRRNYGESTDTQYF. The complete variable domain, with remaining parts taken from reference TRBV15 and TRBJ2-3, reads DAMVIQNPRYQVTQFGKPVTLSCSQTLNHNVMYWYQQKSSQAPKLLFHYYDKDFNNEADTPDNFQSRRPNTSFCFLDIRSPGLGDTAMYLCATRRNYGESTDTQYFGPGTRLTVL.

This clonotype has at least ten counts. The V gene is TRBV9, the J gene TRBJ1-3, with a tentative D call TRBD1 (6 bases). The germline V gene encodes CDR1 SGDLS and CDR2 YYNGEE. V dropped 5 bases and J dropped 0 bases, with 15 bases sitting between them. This CDR3 region has 16 residues. The CDR3 sequence is CASSDRSLSSGNTIYF. The CDR3 DNA sequence: TGTGCCAGCAGTGACAGGTCCCTTTCCTCTGGAAACACCATATATTTT. The variable domain in full, completed from reference TRBV9 and TRBJ1-3, reads DSGVTQTPKHLITATGQRVTLRCSPRSGDLSVYWYQQSLDQGLQFLIQYYNGEERAKGNILERFSAQQFPDLHSELNLSSLELGDSALYFCASSDRSLSSGNTIYFGEGSWLTVV.

This chain connects TRBV10-3 to TRBJ2-1, with D perhaps TRBD2 (5 bases). Trimming removed 6 bases from V and 4 bases from J, with 13 bases in between. CDR1 and CDR2 from the germline V gene are ENHRY and SYGVKD. This CDR3 has 14 amino acids. CDR3: CAIRERERYNEQFF. CDR3 DNA: TGTGCCATCAGGGAGAGGGAGCGATACAATGAGCAGTTCTTC.

This clonotype was found a few times. The chain employs TRBV5-1 and TRBJ2-1; D gene uncertain. V was cut by 4 bases and J by 5 bases, with 13 bases left in between. The V gene's germline CDR1 is SGHRS and CDR2 YFSETQ. CDR3 length: 14 amino acids. The CDR3 nucleotides are TGCGCCAGCAGCGACCTCTCTGGGAACAATGAGCAGTTCTTC. Its protein is CASSDLSGNNEQFF.

Concerning this clonotype itself: Germline is not matched at one junction end, which may reflect a read error. The J gene is TRBJ1-2, the V gene TRBV5-4; D unclear. The CDR3 is 15 residues long. Germline CDR1 SGHNT, CDR2 YYREEE (reference sequence). CDR3 region: CASRKTENLNYGHTF. CDR3 in DNA: TGTGCCAGCCGGAAGACGGAGAACCTTAATTATGGCCACACCTTC.

The chain couples TRBV6-2 or TRBV6-3 to TRBJ2-1; D gene ambiguous. The CDR3 spans 16 residues. Trimming took 0 bases from V and 2 from J, leaving 11 bases between them. Germline-derived CDR1 and CDR2 are MNHEY and SVGEGT. CDR3 DNA sequence: TGTGCCAGCAGTTACTCGTTCTTGTCGACCTACAATGAGCAGTTCTTC. Translation gives CASSYSFLSTYNEQFF.

This clonotype showed up many times. The gene calls are TRBV9 and TRBJ2-1; D call uncertain. In germline, CDR1 is SGDLS, CDR2 YYNGEE. CDR3 size: 13 residues. The germline V and J ends were trimmed by 0 bases and 5 bases, with 6 bases remaining between them. The CDR3 is CASSVASNNEQFF. In DNA, the CDR3 is TGTGCCAGCAGCGTAGCTTCCAACAATGAGCAGTTCTTC.